This T cell receptor (beta chain) is drawn from a study of blood T cell repertoires in COVID-19. Study overall: PBMCs, B-cell-depleted T cells, or T cells were the source of the cDNA or gDNA that made up the material.

In the authors' methods: By means of reference gene primer amplification, nucleated cell counts were estimated. Profiling relied on immunoSEQ multiplex PCR, and the TCRdb table lists in-frame clones only, not all of them. V, J and clone size are taken as reported in that table, and D and trimming were inferred from the DNA itself. Of about 280,000 clones detected, roughly 91% appear once; the ten largest clones hold about 4.6%. This CDR3 contains 14 residues. V shed 0 bases and J shed 8 bases, with 14 bases lying between them. Germline CDR1 is SGHRS and CDR2 is YFSETQ. The chain couples TRBV5-1 to TRBJ1-2, with D possibly TRBD1 on 5 matching bases. Input material: peripheral blood. This TCR was recovered from a man in his forties with acute or convalescent COVID-19. CDR3 protein: CASSLGAEGAGYTF. CDR3 DNA sequence: TGCGCCAGCAGCTTGGGAGCCGAAGGGGCCGGCTACACCTTC.